Below are 30 T cell receptor beta chains sequenced from a single sample in a study of blood T cells in healthy people across ages. It was with a sample-barcoded 5' primer and a J-beta primer mix that a second PCR of about 7 to 12 cycles was run. A single record per CDR3 protein comes from TCRdb applying MiXCR to the 5' RACE reads. The sample lists some 1,000,000 distinct CDR3 sequences, under 30% occurring once. The data also belong to a second study, concerning T cells of mothers and their children.

The sample was blood. The receptors stem from a girl aged 2-10 years in good health.

This clonotype was recorded a few times. The chain links TRBV29-1 to TRBJ1-1; D is perhaps TRBD1 (5 bases). Trimming removed 6 bases at V and 5 bases at J, with 10 bases between. This CDR3 is built from 11 residues. Per germline, CDR1 SQVTM and CDR2 ANQGSEA. CDR3 protein: CSVTEGTEAFF. CDR3 coding DNA: TGCAGCGTCACCGAGGGGACTGAAGCTTTCTTT.

This clonotype was picked up a small number of times. The chain has TRBV28 and TRBJ2-5; a possible D gene is TRBD2 (5 bases). V lost 6 bases to trimming and J lost 5 bases, with 19 bases between them. Germline assignment: CDR1 MDHEN and CDR2 SYDVKM. The CDR3 length is 15 residues. The CDR3 is CASSPVASSLETQYF. Here the CDR3 DNA reads TGTGCCAGCAGCCCCGTAGCGTCCTCCCTGGAGACCCAGTACTTC.

The chain recombines TRBV18 with TRBJ1-1; TRBD1 is a possible D gene (5 bases). Trimming cost V 1 base and J 1 base, with 10 bases left between them. The CDR3 is made up of 15 amino acids. Germline CDR1 KGHSH, CDR2 LQKENI. CDR3 sequence reads: CASSPRRQPNTEAFF. CDR3 DNA sequence: TGTGCCAGCTCACCACGGAGACAGCCGAACACTGAAGCTTTCTTT.

The rearrangement joins TRBV5-1 to TRBJ2-3, with 8 bases identical to TRBD2. Germline values: CDR1 SGHRS, CDR2 YFSETQ. J gave up 6 bases and V 7 bases, and 13 bases lay outside the gene matches. The CDR3 extends over 15 amino acids. The CDR3 DNA is TGCGCCAGCGGGAGGGAAGCGGGAGATTCGGATACGCAGTATTTT. The encoded protein is CASGREAGDSDTQYF. The full variable domain, in which reference TRBV5-1 and TRBJ2-3 provide the parts outside the CDR3, is KAGVTQTPRYLIKTRGQQVTLSCSPISGHRSVSWYQQTPGQGLQFLFEYFSETQRNKGNFPGRFSGRQFSNSRSEMNVSTLELGDSALYLCASGREAGDSDTQYFGPGTRLTVL.

This clonotype has only a few counts. This chain uses TRBV20-1 with TRBJ2-1; 8 bases line up with TRBD1. Germline lookup yields CDR1 DFQATT and CDR2 SNEGSKA (reference sequence). The CDR3 consists of 15 residues. V trimming: 1 base; J trimming: 6 bases; junction bases outside the gene matches: 8. CDR3 sequence (DNA): TGCAGTGCTAGAGCGGGACAGGTAGCAAGCAATGAGCAGTTCTTC. It is translated as CSARAGQVASNEQFF.

The rearrangement joins TRBV7-2 to TRBJ1-1, with D perhaps TRBD1 (5 bases). The CDR3 consists of 16 residues. The germline gives CDR1 SGHTA, CDR2 FQGNSA. The V end was cut by 4 bases, the J end by 7 bases, with 22 bases between. This CDR3 reads CASSYTGAVRGSEAFF. The CDR3 region has the DNA TGTGCCAGCAGCTATACCGGGGCAGTGAGAGGAAGTGAAGCTTTCTTT.

This clonotype was recorded many times. This chain joins TRBV11-2 and TRBJ2-7; D gene uncertain. Germline V CDR1 and CDR2: SGHAT, FQNNGV. V lost 0 bases and J 6 bases, leaving 15 bases between the germline ends. This CDR3 is 15 amino acids long. CDR3 in DNA: TGTGCCAGCAGCTTAGACTTGGGGTCCGTCGGCGAGCAGTACTTC. Protein: CASSLDLGSVGEQYF. The entire variable domain, with the rest obtained from reference TRBV11-2 and TRBJ2-7, is as follows: EAGVAQSPRYKIIEKRQSVAFWCNPISGHATLYWYQQILGQGPKLLIQFQNNGVVDDSQLPKDRFSAERLKGVDSTLKIQPAKLEDSAVYLCASSLDLGSVGEQYFGPGTRLTVT.

The chain recombines TRBV12-3 or TRBV12-4 with TRBJ1-2; possibly TRBD1 for D (5 bases). The CDR3 has 14 amino acids. Trimming shortened V by 1 base and J by 6 bases, and 12 bases separated the two germline ends. Here the CDR3 DNA reads TGTGCCAGCAGTTTAGGCGGGACGGCGCATGGCTACACCTTC. Its translation is CASSLGGTAHGYTF.

The chain joins TRBV29-1 to TRBJ2-7; 9 nucleotides align to TRBD1. Looked up from germline, CDR1 is SQVTM and CDR2 is ANQGSEA. The CDR3 contains 17 residues. V was clipped by 6 bases and J by 7 bases; unmatched bases: 22. The CDR3 protein is CSVAGVRDRAVGDEQYF. DNA for the CDR3: TGCAGCGTGGCGGGCGTCCGGGACAGGGCAGTTGGAGATGAGCAGTACTTC.

This chain joins TRBV7-6 and TRBJ2-5; D is tentatively TRBD1 or TRBD2 (6 bases each). Judging by the DNA end, TRBJ2-1 fits better; the J call may be wrong. The V gene's germline CDR1 is SGHVS and CDR2 FNYEAQ. The CDR3 extends over 18 amino acids. In DNA form, the CDR3 reads TGTGCCAGCAGCTTAGCGCTGAACGGGGGCAGCTCCTACAATGAGCAGTTCTTC. It codes for CASSLALNGGSSYNEQFF.

The chain joins TRBV29-1 to TRBJ2-1; D gene ambiguous. The CDR3 extends over 13 amino acids. V was cut by 6 bases and J by 0 bases, with 9 bases left in between. Germline V gene data show CDR1 as SQVTM and CDR2 as ANQGSEA. The CDR3 sequence is CSVHSSSYNEQFF. In DNA form, the CDR3 reads TGCAGCGTCCACTCGAGCTCCTACAATGAGCAGTTCTTC.

Turning to this clonotype: The junction departs from germline at one end; a sequencing error may be responsible. The chain employs TRBV12-3 or TRBV12-4 and TRBJ1-1; D is possibly TRBD1 (5 bases). The CDR3 is made up of 12 amino acids. CDR3: CASSLEFRGAFF. CDR3 DNA sequence: TGCGCCAGCAGTTTAGAATTTAGGGGAGCTTTCTTT.

This clonotype was recorded a few times. The genes are TRBV29-1 and TRBJ2-3; TRBD2 agrees at 7 bases. Germline CDR1 is SQVTM and CDR2 is ANQGSEA. The CDR3 spans 13 residues. After removal of 5 bases from V and 0 bases from J, the junction contained 2 bases not matched to a gene. CDR3 sequence (DNA): TGCAGCGTTTGGGGGGGAAGCACAGATACGCAGTATTTT. This gives the protein CSVWGGSTDTQYF.

The chain employs TRBV9 and TRBJ2-1, with D possibly TRBD2 on 6 matching bases. Germline CDR1 and CDR2: SGDLS and YYNGEE. The CDR3 totals 17 residues. Trimming removed 3 bases from V and 4 bases from J, with 20 bases in between. CDR3 nucleotide sequence: TGTGCCAGCAGCGCATTTGCCTCGGGACTCGATTACAATGAGCAGTTCTTC. It codes for CASSAFASGLDYNEQFF.

This clonotype was counted a few times. Relative to the germline gene, one junction end is altered; a read error may explain this. V usage is TRBV2 and J usage is TRBJ2-1; D possibly corresponds to TRBD1 (5 bases). The length of the CDR3 is 14 residues. The germline CDR1 and CDR2 sequences are SNHLY and FYNNEI. CDR3 DNA: TGTGCCAGCACTGTAGACAGCTCCTACAATGAGCAGTCCTTC. This encodes CASTVDSSYNEQSF.

The rearrangement uses TRBV11-3 and TRBJ2-7; D is unclear. Germline V gene lookup returns CDR1 SGHNT and CDR2 YENEEA. The CDR3 runs 13 residues. Trimming took 1 base from V and 6 from J, leaving 10 bases between them. The CDR3 region has the DNA TGTGCCAGCAGCTTAGTGGGCCAGCGCGAGCAGTACTTC. As protein: CASSLVGQREQYF. Full variable domain (outside the CDR3, taken from reference TRBV11-3 and TRBJ2-7): EAGVVQSPRYKIIEKKQPVAFWCNPISGHNTLYWYLQNLGQGPELLIRYENEEAVDDSQLPKDRFSAERLKGVDSTLKIQPAELGDSAVYLCASSLVGQREQYFGPGTRLTVT.

The chain recombines TRBV4-3 with TRBJ2-5, with D perhaps TRBD1 or TRBD2 (6 bases each). The DNA end is more similar to TRBJ2-1, so the J call may be wrong. Germline V CDR1 and CDR2: LGHNA, YSLEER. The CDR3 runs to 13 residues. CDR3 coding DNA: TGCGCCAGCAGCCAAGACGGAGGGGGTGAGCAGTTCTTC. It encodes CASSQDGGGEQFF.

The chain couples TRBV5-6 to TRBJ2-3; 15 nucleotides line up with TRBD2. The V gene's germline CDR1 is SGHDT and CDR2 YYEEEE. V lost 3 bases and J lost 4; bases outside the gene matches: 6. The CDR3 has 17 amino acids. CDR3 amino acids: CASSWTSGGARADTQYF. The CDR3 DNA reads as TGTGCCAGCAGCTGGACTAGCGGGGGGGCCAGGGCAGATACGCAGTATTTT.

This clonotype was detected only a few times. The chain carries TRBV14 and TRBJ2-5, with unresolved D. Trimming pared 1 base from V and 12 bases from J, leaving 9 bases between. Per germline, CDR1 SGHDN and CDR2 FVKESK. CDR3 length: 11 amino acids. CDR3 loop: CASSQGIGKYF. CDR3 DNA: TGTGCCAGCAGCCAAGGGATAGGAAAGTACTTC.

This clonotype has just a few counts. The chain has TRBV5-1 and TRBJ2-6; D tentatively reads TRBD1 or TRBD2 (5 bases each). V shed 0 bases and J shed 1 base, with 17 bases lying between them. The CDR3 length is 19 residues. Germline assignment: CDR1 SGHRS and CDR2 YFSETQ. This chain's CDR3 is CASSLGPGLARSGANVLTF. Here the CDR3 DNA reads TGCGCCAGCAGCTTGGGTCCGGGGCTAGCTAGGTCTGGGGCCAACGTCCTGACTTTC.

This clonotype was seen many times. V gene TRBV27 combines with J gene TRBJ1-5; no definite D call. Germline loops: CDR1 MNHEY, CDR2 SMNVEV (reference sequence). The CDR3 extends over 14 amino acids. The V end lost 2 bases, the J end lost 7 bases, and 12 bases lay between the germline ends. The CDR3 spells CASSLAAVGQPQHF. CDR3 nucleotides: TGTGCCAGCAGTTTAGCGGCAGTAGGACAGCCCCAGCATTTT.

The rearrangement joins TRBV29-1 to TRBJ1-4; tentatively, D is TRBD1 (6 bases). Trimming took 6 bases from V and 3 from J, leaving 11 bases between them. CDR1 and CDR2 (germline): SQVTM, ANQGSEA. This CDR3 is 13 amino acids long. The CDR3 DNA sequence: TGCAGCGTGAGGACAGAATCTAATGAAAAACTGTTTTTT. As protein: CSVRTESNEKLFF.

The rearrangement uses TRBV6-1 and TRBJ1-2, with D possibly being TRBD1 (5 bases). CDR1 is MNHNS, CDR2 SASEGT, per germline. V lost 1 base and J lost 8, with 8 bases in between. The CDR3 is 12 amino acids. CDR3 residues: CASSEEGDGYTF. In nucleotides, the CDR3 is TGTGCCAGCAGTGAAGAAGGGGACGGCTACACCTTC.

V and J are TRBV6-6 and TRBJ2-3; D uncertain. Trimming removed 3 bases at V and 2 bases at J, with 6 bases between. This CDR3 is 13 amino acids long. Germline V CDR1 and CDR2: MNHNY, SVGAGI (reference sequence). DNA of the CDR3: TGTGCCAGCAGTTATGTCACCACAGATACGCAGTATTTT. Its translation: CASSYVTTDTQYF.

This clonotype showed up just a few times. The chain uses TRBV9 and TRBJ1-1; D may be TRBD1 (5 bases). CDR1 is SGDLS, CDR2 YYNGEE, per germline. The CDR3 loop spans 12 amino acids. V was pared by 0 bases and J by 11 bases, with 11 bases between. The CDR3 loop is CASSVGGSAAFF. The CDR3 DNA sequence: TGTGCCAGCAGCGTAGGGGGGTCGGCCGCTTTCTTT.

This clonotype was found many times. V usage is TRBV6-2 or TRBV6-3 and J usage is TRBJ1-2; TRBD1 is a possible D gene (5 bases). The CDR3 contains 12 residues. V was trimmed by 6 bases and J by 4 bases, leaving 9 bases between them. Germline V lookup: CDR1 MNHEY, CDR2 SVGEGT. This CDR3 is CASRDMTYGYTF. The CDR3 DNA is TGTGCCAGCAGGGACATGACCTATGGCTACACCTTC.

The chain joins TRBV5-1 to TRBJ2-4; tentative D call: TRBD1 (6 bases). In germline, CDR1 is SGHRS, CDR2 YFSETQ. The germline V and J ends were trimmed by 1 base and 0 bases, with 11 bases remaining between them. The CDR3 is made up of 16 amino acids. In nucleotides, the CDR3 is TGCGCCAGCAGCTTGAACAGGGATCTAGCCAAAAACATTCAGTACTTC. Encoded protein: CASSLNRDLAKNIQYF. The full variable domain, with the rest looked up from reference TRBV5-1 and TRBJ2-4, is KAGVTQTPRYLIKTRGQQVTLSCSPISGHRSVSWYQQTPGQGLQFLFEYFSETQRNKGNFPGRFSGRQFSNSRSEMNVSTLELGDSALYLCASSLNRDLAKNIQYFGAGTRLSVL.

CDR3 in amino acids: CASSLASRGPGGGTQYF. The CDR3 nucleotides are TGTGCCAGCAGCTTAGCATCACGGGGTCCAGGGGGCGGGACGCAGTATTTT. J is TRBJ2-3 and V is TRBV7-8; the match to TRBD1 covers 8 bases. Trimming took 0 bases from V and 9 from J; bases not matched to a gene: 14. The CDR3 has 17 amino acids. Germline values: CDR1 SGHVS, CDR2 FQNEAQ. Together with reference TRBV7-8 and TRBJ2-3, the CDR3 gives the full variable domain: GAGVSQSPRYKVAKRGQDVALRCDPISGHVSLFWYQQALGQGPEFLTYFQNEAQLDKSGLPSDRFFAERPEGSVSTLKIQRTQQEDSAVYLCASSLASRGPGGGTQYFGPGTRLTVL.

The chain links TRBV7-2 to TRBJ2-4, with TRBD1 matching over 7 bases. The germline V gene has CDR1 SGHTA and CDR2 FQGNSA. The CDR3 is 15 residues long. V dropped 2 bases and J dropped 5; count of bases not matched to a gene: 6. CDR3 residues: CASSLTQDRQNIQYF. CDR3 DNA: TGTGCCAGCAGCTTAACCCAGGACAGGCAAAACATTCAGTACTTC.

In its sample, this clonotype was seen a few times. The chain links TRBV3-1 to TRBJ2-3; 15 bases are a match to TRBD2. The CDR3 loop spans 21 amino acids. Per germline, CDR1 LGHDT and CDR2 YNNKEL (reference sequence). Trimming at V came to 1 base and at J to 2 bases, leaving 13 bases not matched to a gene. This CDR3 is CASSQGQGGLAGGRVTDTQYF. DNA of the CDR3: TGTGCCAGCAGCCAAGGCCAAGGGGGACTAGCGGGAGGAAGGGTCACAGATACGCAGTATTTT.